This T cell receptor beta chain was sequenced in a study of blood T cell repertoires in COVID-19. Using immunoSEQ multiplex PCR, the repertoire was profiled, and TCRdb retains in-frame clones only, with some absent. The table lists fewer than 200,000 clones, 65% to 85% of them singletons, with roughly 9.1% in the top ten. The sequence derives from an elderly woman with active or convalescent COVID-19. Sequenced sample: peripheral blood.

CDR3 amino acids: CAWSYSLNTEAFF. The CDR3 DNA follows: TGTGCCTGGAGTTACAGTTTGAACACTGAAGCTTTCTTT. The V gene is TRBV30, the J gene TRBJ1-1; D unresolved. The CDR3 loop spans 13 amino acids. Trimming removed 2 bases at V and 0 bases at J, with 7 bases between. From germline, CDR1 is GTSNPN and CDR2 SVGIG (reference sequence).